Each of the 31 T cell receptor beta chains below was sequenced from the same sample in a study of blood T cells in healthy people across ages. Using a J-beta primer mix together with a sample-barcoded 5' primer, a second PCR was run for 7 to 11 cycles. One entry per CDR3 protein results from TCRdb running MiXCR on the 5' RACE reads. The data contain 450,000 to 700,000 distinct CDR3 sequences, roughly a quarter of them singletons. The sample was blood. Every receptor here comes from a woman between 65 and 79 years old in good health.

The rearrangement uses TRBV4-3 and TRBJ2-5, with D maybe TRBD1 (6 bases). The DNA end lines up better with TRBJ2-1; the J call may be wrong. Per germline, CDR1 LGHNA and CDR2 YSLEER. The CDR3 totals 16 residues. CDR3 region: CASSQGAELAYNEQFF. In DNA, the CDR3 is TGCGCCAGCAGCCAGGGGGCAGAACTAGCCTACAATGAGCAGTTCTTC.

Turning to this clonotype: One junction end disagrees with the germline gene, perhaps due to a read error. This chain joins TRBV4-1 and TRBJ2-5; weak D call: TRBD1 (5 bases). The CDR3 has 16 residues. Germline CDR1 reads MGHRA; CDR2 reads YSYEKL. CDR3 protein: CASSQETAGWMETQHF. The CDR3, as DNA: TGCGCCAGCAGCCAAGAAACGGCAGGGTGGATGGAGACCCAGCACTTC.

V and J are TRBV7-9 and TRBJ1-1; D is undetermined. Germline CDR1 SEHNR, CDR2 FQNEAQ (reference sequence). V dropped 2 bases and J dropped 0 bases, with 7 bases sitting between them. CDR3 size: 14 residues. The CDR3 DNA reads TGTGCCAGCAGCTTATACCTCTTGAACACTGAAGCTTTCTTT. It translates to CASSLYLLNTEAFF.

This clonotype was recorded many times. V gene TRBV7-3 combines with J gene TRBJ1-4; D might be TRBD1 (6 bases). Deletions cut 5 bases from V and 8 bases from J, with 15 bases between. The V gene's germline CDR1 is SGHTA and CDR2 FQGTGA. The CDR3 contains 14 residues. CDR3 in amino acids: CASSPRGREEKLFF. As DNA, the CDR3 is TGTGCCAGCAGCCCCAGGGGAAGAGAGGAAAAACTGTTTTTT.

The rearrangement joins TRBV7-9 to TRBJ2-5, with 12 bases fitting TRBD1. Near its end, the DNA agrees better with TRBJ2-7, so the J call may be wrong. This CDR3 contains 15 residues. Germline V gives CDR1 SEHNR, CDR2 FQNEAQ (reference sequence). CDR3 in DNA: TGTGCCAGCGGCGGTCGGGACAGGGGGCCTGGCGAGCAGTACTTC. Translation: CASGGRDRGPGEQYF.

The gene calls are TRBV14 and TRBJ1-1; D not resolved. Germline CDR1 and CDR2: SGHDN and FVKESK. The CDR3 extends over 16 amino acids. The V and J ends lost 3 bases and 2 bases respectively, with 16 bases between them. The CDR3 loop is CASSHPEETTNTEAFF. The CDR3, as DNA: TGTGCCAGCAGCCACCCCGAGGAGACAACTAACACTGAAGCTTTCTTT.

This clonotype occurred a few times. This chain links TRBV29-1 with TRBJ2-3, with D perhaps matching TRBD2 (5 bases). The CDR3 is 12 residues long. Germline CDR1 is SQVTM and CDR2 is ANQGSEA. Deletions cut 4 bases from V and 3 bases from J, with 8 bases between. CDR3 region: CSVGGSTDTQYF. The CDR3 coding sequence is TGCAGCGTTGGAGGGTCGACAGATACGCAGTATTTT.

The sample holds many counts of this clonotype. DNA for the CDR3: TGCGCCAGCAGCCTCACTGGGGCCAACGTCCTGACTTTC. Its translation: CASSLTGANVLTF. The chain combines TRBV5-1 with TRBJ2-6; D call uncertain. This CDR3 region has 13 residues. Germline-derived CDR1 and CDR2 are SGHRS and YFSETQ. V was trimmed by 4 bases and J by 2 bases, leaving 4 bases between them.

A few counts support this clonotype. This chain connects TRBV20-1 to TRBJ2-5, with D possibly matching TRBD1 (5 bases). Germline V gives CDR1 DFQATT, CDR2 SNEGSKA (reference sequence). The CDR3 spans 15 residues. The germline V and J ends were trimmed by 0 bases and 4 bases, with 15 bases remaining between them. CDR3 bases: TGCAGTGCTAGAGATCAGGGTGGGTTGGCAGAGACCCAGTACTTC. This codes for CSARDQGGLAETQYF.

This clonotype was seen ten or more times. Germline is not matched at one junction end, which may reflect a read error. The V call is TRBV20-1, the J call TRBJ2-1, with D tentatively TRBD2 (6 bases). CDR3 size: 12 residues. CDR1 and CDR2 from the germline V gene are DFQATT and SNEGSKA (reference sequence). The CDR3, as DNA: TGCAGTGCTTTTTCCCTGACTAGTTATATGGTCTTC. As protein: CSAFSLTSYMVF.

This chain uses TRBV6-2 or TRBV6-3 with TRBJ2-7; D perhaps matches TRBD2 (5 bases). The CDR3 totals 14 residues. Between the trimmed V and J ends, which lost 4 bases and 6 bases, there was a span of 16 bases. Germline lookup yields CDR1 MNHEY and CDR2 SVGEGT. CDR3 DNA sequence: TGTGCCAGCAGTTTACTCCACTCGGCGGGCGAGCAGTACTTC. Translated: CASSLLHSAGEQYF.

V and J are TRBV20-1 and TRBJ2-7, with D maybe TRBD1 (5 bases). The tail of the sequence fits TRBJ2-5 better, so the J call may be wrong. Germline CDR1 DFQATT, CDR2 SNEGSKA (reference sequence). The CDR3 consists of 14 residues. This CDR3 reads CSAGVTGYQETQYF. The CDR3 coding sequence is TGCAGTGCTGGGGTCACAGGATATCAAGAGACCCAGTACTTC.

This clonotype turned up a few times. The V and J genes are TRBV13 and TRBJ1-2; D is undetermined. Germline V gives CDR1 PRHDT, CDR2 FYEKMQ (reference sequence). The CDR3 extends over 16 amino acids. Trimming took off 0 bases at V and 5 bases at J, with 16 bases between the two ends. The CDR3 loop is CASSLGLIGRNYGYTF. CDR3 DNA: TGTGCCAGCAGCTTAGGCCTAATCGGACGGAATTATGGCTACACCTTC.

This clonotype turned up a few times. No conserved phenylalanine or tryptophan is present at the end of the CDR3, so a read error is the likely explanation. V usage is TRBV29-1 and J usage is TRBJ2-5, with 11 bases matching TRBD2. CDR1 is SQVTM, CDR2 ANQGSEA, per germline. This CDR3 spans 15 amino acids. The chain's CDR3 is CSVLYSSGGTGTQYL. CDR3 DNA: TGCAGTGTTTTATATTCTAGCGGGGGGACTGGGACCCAGTACCTC.

This clonotype was counted a few times. The V call is TRBV5-1, the J call TRBJ2-5; D is perhaps TRBD1 (6 bases). Trimming took 1 base from V and 3 from J, leaving 13 bases between them. CDR1 and CDR2 from the germline V gene are SGHRS and YFSETQ. The CDR3 loop spans 15 amino acids. The CDR3 region is CASSLMTGVEETQYF. In DNA, the CDR3 is TGCGCCAGCAGCTTGATGACAGGTGTAGAAGAGACCCAGTACTTC.

The chain uses TRBV20-1 and TRBJ1-1, with 9 bases that match TRBD1. The ends lost 6 bases at V and 11 bases at J; junction bases unmatched: 19. Per the germline V gene, CDR1 is DFQATT and CDR2 is SNEGSKA (reference sequence). The CDR3 spans 15 residues. The CDR3 spells CSAPRADRGSVEAFF. The CDR3 bases are TGCAGTGCCCCGAGGGCGGACAGGGGTTCGGTAGAGGCTTTCTTT.

This clonotype was seen a handful of times. Sequence at one end of the junction differs from germline and may be a read error. The chain employs TRBV7-2 and TRBJ2-1; weak D call: TRBD2 (6 bases). With the DNA end fitting TRBJ2-7 better, the J assignment may be wrong. Germline-derived CDR1 and CDR2 are SGHTA and FQGNSA. The CDR3 runs 17 residues. In DNA form, the CDR3 reads TGTGCCAGCAGCGTAGCCCGGGACTCCCAAATAGCTTACGAGCAGTACTTC. The encoded protein is CASSVARDSQIAYEQYF.

The chain couples TRBV7-9 to TRBJ1-2; a weak D match, TRBD1 (5 bases). This CDR3 is built from 16 residues. Trimming cost V 3 bases and J 12 bases, with 26 bases left between them. The germline V gene has CDR1 SEHNR and CDR2 FQNEAQ (reference sequence). For the CDR3, the DNA is TGTGCCAGCAGCTTCGACAGCCCTACCTCTAACTATGGTCACACCTTC. It is translated as CASSFDSPTSNYGHTF.

This clonotype was picked up a small number of times. The chain employs TRBV15 and TRBJ1-5; D may be TRBD1 (6 bases). The germline V gene has CDR1 LNHNV and CDR2 YYDKDF (reference sequence). Between the trimmed V and J ends, which lost 2 bases and 5 bases, there was a span of 19 bases. The CDR3 runs 17 residues. CDR3 region: CATSRRRGRGSDQPQHF. For the CDR3, the DNA is TGTGCCACCAGCAGACGACGGGGCAGGGGAAGCGATCAGCCCCAGCATTTT.

This clonotype has only a few counts. This sequence joins TRBV9 and TRBJ2-3, with 7 bases matching TRBD2. The CDR3 loop spans 15 amino acids. V trimming: 0 bases; J trimming: 3 bases; junction bases outside the gene matches: 4. Germline V CDR1 and CDR2: SGDLS, YYNGEE. As DNA, the CDR3 is TGTGCCAGCAGCGTAGAGGGAGGGGCGACAGATACGCAGTATTTT. Its translation: CASSVEGGATDTQYF.

The V and J genes are TRBV5-1 and TRBJ1-4, with D maybe TRBD1 (6 bases). There are 14 residues in the CDR3. V was cut by 0 bases and J by 5 bases, with 8 bases left in between. Germline CDR1 SGHRS, CDR2 YFSETQ. As DNA, the CDR3 is TGCGCCAGCAGCTTGGGTGGACAGAATGAAAAACTGTTTTTT. It translates to CASSLGGQNEKLFF.

The chain couples TRBV6-5 to TRBJ2-3; 7 bases align to TRBD1. The CDR3 sequence is 15 residues long. Trimming removed 4 bases from V and 8 bases from J; junction bases left unmatched: 12. Germline V gene data show CDR1 as MNHEY and CDR2 as SVGAGI. The CDR3 is CASSSSRGRIGTQYF. In DNA form, the CDR3 reads TGTGCCAGCAGTTCGTCAAGGGGGCGAATCGGTACGCAGTATTTT.

The chain carries TRBV30 and TRBJ1-1; 11 nucleotides line up with TRBD1. The V segment lost 5 bases and the J segment 1 base; nucleotides outside the gene matches: 9. Germline V gene data show CDR1 as GTSNPN and CDR2 as SVGIG (reference sequence). The CDR3 has 16 residues. For the CDR3, the DNA is TGTGCCTGGTGCCGGACAGGGGGCGTCTGGAACACTGAAGCTTTCTTT. Its protein is CAWCRTGGVWNTEAFF.

This rearrangement joins TRBV5-1 to TRBJ2-2; no firm D call. The CDR3 sequence is 14 residues long. The germline V gene encodes CDR1 SGHRS and CDR2 YFSETQ. The V end was cut by 1 base, the J end by 4 bases, with 8 bases between. CDR3 in amino acids: CASSLLSGTGELFF. CDR3 DNA: TGCGCCAGCAGCTTGCTGTCGGGCACCGGGGAGCTGTTTTTT.

The CDR3 DNA reads TGTGCCAGCAGCGGTGGGACAGGGGGAGATGAGACCCAGTACTTC. Translated: CASSGGTGGDETQYF. The chain is built from TRBV9 and TRBJ2-5; 11 positions agree with TRBD1. This CDR3 contains 15 residues. Germline V gene lookup returns CDR1 SGDLS and CDR2 YYNGEE. V was clipped by 3 bases and J by 5 bases; unmatched bases: 6.

The chain has TRBV3-1 and TRBJ2-5; possibly TRBD2 for D (5 bases). Trimming removed 4 bases from V and 6 bases from J, with 15 bases in between. Germline assignment: CDR1 LGHDT and CDR2 YNNKEL (reference sequence). The CDR3 covers 14 residues. CDR3: CASSPTRTQQTQYF. The CDR3 DNA reads TGTGCCAGCAGCCCGACTCGGACTCAGCAGACCCAGTACTTC.

This clonotype was seen a few times. The genes are TRBV7-2 and TRBJ2-5; TRBD1 agrees at 7 bases. The CDR3 covers 14 residues. V shed 3 bases and J 6 bases; nucleotides not matched to a gene: 7. CDR1 SGHTA and CDR2 FQGNSA come from the germline V gene. In nucleotides, the CDR3 is TGTGCCAGCAGCTTCGACAGGGTGACGAAGACCCAGTACTTC. The encoded protein is CASSFDRVTKTQYF.

The chain recombines TRBV7-6 with TRBJ2-6; either TRBD1 or TRBD2 may fit D (5 bases each). In germline, CDR1 is SGHVS, CDR2 FNYEAQ. V was clipped by 2 bases and J by 4 bases, with 18 bases between them. The CDR3 is made up of 18 amino acids. The CDR3 DNA reads TGTGCCAGCAGCTTAATCAGCCCCGAGGGGTCGGGGGCCAACGTCCTGACTTTC. Its protein is CASSLISPEGSGANVLTF.

The chain couples TRBV20-1 to TRBJ2-3; TRBD1 might be the D (5 bases). The CDR3 has 14 amino acids. Trimming removed 0 bases from V and 2 bases from J, with 9 bases in between. Germline CDR1 DFQATT, CDR2 SNEGSKA (reference sequence). The CDR3 nucleotides are TGCAGTGCTAGAGAGCAGGGAATCACAGATACGCAGTATTTT. It specifies CSAREQGITDTQYF.

This clonotype has ten or more counts. The chain is built from TRBV10-3 and TRBJ2-7; the D gene is possibly TRBD1 (6 bases). The CDR3 contains 12 residues. CDR1 is ENHRY and CDR2 is SYGVKD in the germline V gene. V lost 3 bases to trimming and J lost 7 bases, with 10 bases between them. CDR3 nucleotide sequence: TGTGCCATCAGTGAAACAGGGTGGGAGCAGTACTTC. It yields the protein CAISETGWEQYF.

The chain joins TRBV7-2 to TRBJ2-5, with D maybe TRBD2 (5 bases). With the DNA end fitting TRBJ2-1 better, the J assignment may be wrong. There are 15 residues in the CDR3. CDR1 and CDR2 from the germline V gene are SGHTA and FQGNSA. CDR3 sequence: CASSLNGDGWNEQFF. As DNA, the CDR3 is TGTGCCAGCAGCCTCAACGGGGATGGTTGGAATGAGCAGTTCTTC.